This is a list of T cell receptor beta chains from one sample in a study of CD8 T cells in ankylosing spondylitis. MiXCR was run by TCRdb on the 5' RACE reads, yielding one entry per CDR3 protein. The table lists 200,000 to 250,000 distinct CDR3 sequences, around a quarter of them singletons, with about 7% in the top ten. What was sequenced was blood, either unsorted or a sorted T cell fraction (not recorded which). Source of these receptors: a male donor with ankylosing spondylitis or in good health (not recorded which). CDR3s include the opening cysteine and the closing phenylalanine or tryptophan. The order of the fields is J gene, V gene, D gene, clone size, CDR3 DNA, CDR3 protein. D genes are given only for firm matches. Expanded clones are given a class, and other clones once, few, many or no size at all.

TRBJ1-5	TRBV12-3/TRBV12-4	-	many	TGTGCCAGTACAAGCGTTAATCAGCCCCAGCATTTT	CASTSVNQPQHF
TRBJ2-3	TRBV20-1	TRBD1	-	TGCAGTGCTAGATTCGACAGGGCTGCAGATACGCAGTATTTT	CSARFDRAADTQYF
TRBJ2-7	TRBV12-3/TRBV12-4	-	-	TGTGCCAGCAGTTTTAATGGACAAACCTACGAGCAGTACTTC	CASSFNGQTYEQYF
TRBJ2-7	TRBV20-1	TRBD2	-	TGCAGTGCTAGGCCACTAGCGGGTCTCGACGAGCAGTACTTC	CSARPLAGLDEQYF
TRBJ2-7	TRBV20-1	-	many	TGCAGTGCTAGACCACCGGACAGTTTGAGGGGGCAGTACTTC	CSARPPDSLRGQYF
TRBJ1-4	TRBV7-2	-	many	TGTGCCAGCAGCCCCGGGGGGTCTAATGAAAAACTGTTTTTT	CASSPGGSNEKLFF
TRBJ2-7	TRBV7-2	-	many	TGTGCCAGCAGCTTAACGGACTACGAGCAGTACTTC	CASSLTDYEQYF
TRBJ2-7	TRBV4-3	-	once	TGCGCCAGCAGCCAAGTTCGGGATTCGGAATGGATAGGGGATTACGAGCAGTACTTC	CASSQVRDSEWIGDYEQYF
TRBJ2-1	TRBV4-1	-	-	TGCGCCAGCAGCCAAACGGTACTGTTGGGGAATGAGCAGTTCTTC	CASSQTVLLGNEQFF
TRBJ2-1	TRBV7-2	-	-	TGTGCCAGCAGCCACAACGCAGGGGTTCGTGAGCAGTTCTTC	CASSHNAGVREQFF